This T cell receptor (beta chain) was documented in a study of cytomegalovirus exposure and HLA in healthy donors. The PCR had 60 Vbeta and 13 Jbeta primers. In the original processing: Unique TCR beta chains numbered 80 million to 95 million in a later analysis, with roughly 10 million shared. Repertoires were generated with immunoSEQ multiplex PCR, while TCRdb's copy carries only in-frame clones and drops some. Clone size and the V and J calls come from that table; the DNA yielded D and trimming. The data contain 150,000 to 200,000 clones, more than 70% of them singletons. The CDR3 runs to 14 residues. V dropped 3 bases and J dropped 7 bases, with 13 bases sitting between them. Germline loops: CDR1 MGHRA, CDR2 YSYEKL. Those who donated were healthy bone marrow donors.

The sequence came from a girl aged 10-17 years in good health and CMV-seropositive. Sequenced sample: PBMCs. The V call is TRBV4-1, the J call TRBJ2-1, with D unclear. The CDR3 region is CASSQPAVRNEQFF. The CDR3 nucleotides read TGCGCCAGCAGCCAGCCTGCCGTTCGGAATGAGCAGTTCTTC.